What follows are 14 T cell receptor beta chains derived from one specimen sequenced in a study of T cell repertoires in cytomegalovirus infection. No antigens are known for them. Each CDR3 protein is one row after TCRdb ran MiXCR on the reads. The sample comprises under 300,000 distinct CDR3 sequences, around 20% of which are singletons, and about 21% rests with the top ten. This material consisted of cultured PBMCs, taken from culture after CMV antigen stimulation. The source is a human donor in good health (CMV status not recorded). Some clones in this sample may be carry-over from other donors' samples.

The CDR3 loop is CASSSYSGANVLTF. DNA for the CDR3: TGTGCCAGCAGCTCGTACTCTGGGGCCAACGTCCTGACTTTC. V is TRBV5-6 and J is TRBJ2-6; D gene unclear. Per germline, CDR1 SGHDT and CDR2 YYEEEE. This CDR3 is 14 amino acids long. Trimming removed 3 bases at V and 0 bases at J, with 4 bases between.

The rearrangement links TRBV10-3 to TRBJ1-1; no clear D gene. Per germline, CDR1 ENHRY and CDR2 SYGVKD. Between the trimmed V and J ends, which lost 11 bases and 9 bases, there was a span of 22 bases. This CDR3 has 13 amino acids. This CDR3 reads CAVFDPTDRKAFF. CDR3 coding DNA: TGTGCCGTTTTCGACCCTACAGATAGGAAAGCTTTCTTT.

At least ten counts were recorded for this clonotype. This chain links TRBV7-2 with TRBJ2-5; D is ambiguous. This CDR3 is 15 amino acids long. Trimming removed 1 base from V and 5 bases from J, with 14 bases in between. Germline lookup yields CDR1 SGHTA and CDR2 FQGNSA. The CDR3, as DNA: TGTGCCAGCAGCTTAGGCAGGACGGTGGGGGAGACCCAGTACTTC. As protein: CASSLGRTVGETQYF. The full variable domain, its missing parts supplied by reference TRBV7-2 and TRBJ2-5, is GAGVSQSPSNKVTEKGKDVELRCDPISGHTALYWYRQSLGQGLEFLIYFQGNSAPDKSGLPSDRFSAERTGGSVSTLTIQRTQQEDSAVYLCASSLGRTVGETQYFGPGTRLLVL.

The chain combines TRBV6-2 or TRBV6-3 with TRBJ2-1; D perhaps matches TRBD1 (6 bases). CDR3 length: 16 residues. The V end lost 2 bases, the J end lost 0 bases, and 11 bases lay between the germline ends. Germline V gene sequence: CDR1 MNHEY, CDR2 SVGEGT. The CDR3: CASSYNRALSYNEQFF. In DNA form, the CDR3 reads TGTGCCAGCAGTTACAACAGGGCCCTCTCCTACAATGAGCAGTTCTTC.

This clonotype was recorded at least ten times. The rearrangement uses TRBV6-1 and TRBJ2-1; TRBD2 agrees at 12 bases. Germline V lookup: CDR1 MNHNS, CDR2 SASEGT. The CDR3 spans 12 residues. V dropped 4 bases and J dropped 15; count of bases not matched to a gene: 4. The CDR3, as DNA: TGTGCCAGCAGTGGTGGGACTAGCGGGTTGTTCTTC. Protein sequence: CASSGGTSGLFF.

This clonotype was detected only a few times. Written as DNA, the CDR3 is TGCAGTGCTAGCCCTAGTCCCCAATTAAATCAGCCCCAGCATTTT. Translated, it gives CSASPSPQLNQPQHF. The gene calls are TRBV20-1 and TRBJ1-5; D gene ambiguous. The CDR3 contains 15 residues. In germline, CDR1 is DFQATT, CDR2 SNEGSKA (reference sequence). The ends were cut back, 3 bases at V and 4 bases at J, with 16 bases in the middle.

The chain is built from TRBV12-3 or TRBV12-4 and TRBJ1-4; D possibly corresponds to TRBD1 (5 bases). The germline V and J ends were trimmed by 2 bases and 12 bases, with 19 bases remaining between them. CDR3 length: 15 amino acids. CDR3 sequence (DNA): TGTGCCAGCAGTTTACGGGCGTTCGACGGGGCGGAACTGTTTTTT. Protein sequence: CASSLRAFDGAELFF.

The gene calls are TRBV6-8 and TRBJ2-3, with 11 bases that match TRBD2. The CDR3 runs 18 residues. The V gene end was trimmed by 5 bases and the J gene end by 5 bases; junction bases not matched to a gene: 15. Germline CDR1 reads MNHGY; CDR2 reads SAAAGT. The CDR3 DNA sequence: TGTGCCAGCAGTCTACTAGCGGGAGAGGGCCGGAGCGGAGATACGCAGTATTTT. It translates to CASSLLAGEGRSGDTQYF.

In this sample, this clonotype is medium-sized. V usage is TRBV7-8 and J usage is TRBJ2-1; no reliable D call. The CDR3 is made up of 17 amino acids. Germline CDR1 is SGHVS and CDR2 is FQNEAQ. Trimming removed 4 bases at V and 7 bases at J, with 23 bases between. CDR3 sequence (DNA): TGTGCCAGCAGCTCCCATGAGCGCCGAGTGAGGTCGAATGAGCAGTTCTTC. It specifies CASSSHERRVRSNEQFF.

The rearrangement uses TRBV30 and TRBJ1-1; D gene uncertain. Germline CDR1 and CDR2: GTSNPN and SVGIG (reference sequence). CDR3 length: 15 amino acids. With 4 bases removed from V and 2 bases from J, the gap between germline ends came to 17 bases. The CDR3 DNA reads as TGTGCCTGGACCCACGGCCACCGGGCCAACACTGAAGCTTTCTTT. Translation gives CAWTHGHRANTEAFF.

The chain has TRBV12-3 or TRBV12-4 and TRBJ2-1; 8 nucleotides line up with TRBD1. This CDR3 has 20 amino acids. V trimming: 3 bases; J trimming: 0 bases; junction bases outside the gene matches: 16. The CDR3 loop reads CASSFPGTGDGRSSYNEQFF. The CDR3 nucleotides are TGTGCCAGCAGTTTCCCCGGGACAGGAGACGGAAGGAGCTCCTACAATGAGCAGTTCTTC.

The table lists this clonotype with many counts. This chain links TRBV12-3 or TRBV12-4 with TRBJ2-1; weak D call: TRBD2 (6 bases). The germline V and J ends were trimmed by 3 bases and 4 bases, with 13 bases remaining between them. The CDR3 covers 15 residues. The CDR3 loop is CASSFGDLRYNEQFF. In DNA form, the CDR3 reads TGTGCCAGCAGTTTTGGGGACTTGAGGTACAATGAGCAGTTCTTC.

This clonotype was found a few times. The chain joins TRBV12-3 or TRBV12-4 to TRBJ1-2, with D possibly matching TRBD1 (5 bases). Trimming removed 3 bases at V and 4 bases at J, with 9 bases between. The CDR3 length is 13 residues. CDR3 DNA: TGTGCCAGCAGTTTCGAACAGGCCTATGGCTACACCTTC. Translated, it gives CASSFEQAYGYTF.

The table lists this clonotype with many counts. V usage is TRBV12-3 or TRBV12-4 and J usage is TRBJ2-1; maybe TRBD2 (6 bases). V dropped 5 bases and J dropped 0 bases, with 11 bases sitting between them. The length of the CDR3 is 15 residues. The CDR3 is CASSPLGSSYNEQFF. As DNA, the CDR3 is TGTGCCAGCAGTCCACTCGGGAGCTCCTACAATGAGCAGTTCTTC.